This T cell receptor beta chain was identified during a study of radiotherapy plus CTLA-4 blockade in lung cancer. About the research overall: Disease control was present in 30% to 40% of patients, and objective responses in approximately 20%. Study results and limitations: Blood TCR clones of tumor origin expanded after radiotherapy plus ipilimumab.

Clones were read by immunoSEQ multiplex PCR, and TCRdb kept only the in-frame ones, dropping some. The sample yields around 44,000 clones, roughly 80% seen once. Concerning this clone itself: Its antigen is undetermined.

Ipilimumab CTLA-4 blockade and focal radiation were given to patients with chemo-refractory metastatic non-small-cell lung cancer. Germline assignment: CDR1 MDHEN and CDR2 SYDVKM. V shed 4 bases, J shed 6 bases, and the junction held 16 bases outside the gene matches. CDR3 size: 17 residues. The receptor's source is a human donor with non-small cell lung cancer whose response to radiotherapy plus ipilimumab could not be evaluated. The chain joins TRBV28 to TRBJ2-3; TRBD2 matches at 7 bases. The specimen comprised peripheral blood, sampled from a patient treated with radiotherapy plus ipilimumab. The CDR3: CASSSTPGGGPLDTQYF. Here the CDR3 DNA reads TGTGCCAGCAGTTCCACCCCGGGGGGAGGGCCTTTGGATACGCAGTATTTT.